This TCR beta chain was profiled in a study of blood T cell repertoires in COVID-19. Study-wide background: Material from acute and convalescent COVID-19 was sourced from the United States, Italy and Spain. Sample material is recorded as cDNA or gDNA derived from T cells, B-cell-depleted T cells, or PBMCs.

As handled by the study authors: Amplifying reference gene primers gave estimates of nucleated cell counts. Here immunoSEQ multiplex PCR was the method, and the copy in TCRdb shows in-frame clones only, minus some. V, J and clone size were drawn from that table, and D and trimming were deduced from the DNA. The sample carries roughly 250,000 clones, roughly four fifths recorded once. This clone has only a few counts. The CDR3 contains 11 residues. Trimming stripped 6 bases from V and 4 bases from J, with 6 bases between. Sample: peripheral blood. The sequence was collected from a man aged 50-60 years with acute or convalescent COVID-19. The chain combines TRBV12-3 or TRBV12-4 with TRBJ1-2; D possibly corresponds to TRBD1 (6 bases). CDR3: CASSRGYGYTF. In DNA, the CDR3 is TGTGCCAGCAGCAGGGGCTATGGCTACACCTTC.